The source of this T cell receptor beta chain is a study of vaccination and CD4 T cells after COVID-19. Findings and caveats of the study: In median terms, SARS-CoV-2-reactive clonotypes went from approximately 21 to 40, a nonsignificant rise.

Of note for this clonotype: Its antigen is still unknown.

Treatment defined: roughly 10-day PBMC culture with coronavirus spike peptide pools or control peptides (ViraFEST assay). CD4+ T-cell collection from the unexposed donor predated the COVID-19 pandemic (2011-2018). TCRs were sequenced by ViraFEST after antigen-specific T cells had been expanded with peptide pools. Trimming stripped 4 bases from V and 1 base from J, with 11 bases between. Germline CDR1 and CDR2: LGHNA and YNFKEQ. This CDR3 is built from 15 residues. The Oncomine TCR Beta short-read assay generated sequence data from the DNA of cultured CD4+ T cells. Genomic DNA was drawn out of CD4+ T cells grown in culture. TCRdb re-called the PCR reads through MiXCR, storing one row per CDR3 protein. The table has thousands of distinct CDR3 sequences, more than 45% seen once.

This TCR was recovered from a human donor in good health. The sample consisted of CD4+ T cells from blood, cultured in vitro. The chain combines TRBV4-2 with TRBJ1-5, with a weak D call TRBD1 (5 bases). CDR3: CASSPGTASNQPQHF. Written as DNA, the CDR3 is TGTGCCAGCAGCCCCGGGACCGCGAGCAATCAGCCCCAGCATTTT.